The 30 T cell receptor beta chains presented below share a single source sample, sequenced in a study of cytomegalovirus exposure and HLA in healthy donors. Use of 60 Vbeta and 13 Jbeta primers characterized the PCR. Clones were sequenced by immunoSEQ multiplex PCR, and TCRdb holds only the in-frame ones, with some missing. Of under 110,000 clones in the sample, around 83% were seen once. Sequencing used PBMCs. These receptors originate from a man under 40 in good health and CMV-seronegative.

Regarding this clone: This sample also contains other DNA sequences that code for the same CDR3. The chain carries TRBV7-9 and TRBJ2-7; 11 bases line up with TRBD1. CDR3 length equals 14 residues. V shed 6 bases, J shed 4 bases, and the junction held 5 bases outside the gene matches. Per germline, CDR1 SEHNR and CDR2 FQNEAQ (reference sequence). Here the CDR3 DNA reads TGTGCCAGCAGTTCTGGACAGGGGGCATACGAGCAGTACTTC. Translating it yields CASSSGQGAYEQYF.

This clone was counted only a few times. The CDR3 reads CASSSSVGGNQPQHF. The CDR3 nucleotides read TGTGCCAGCAGCTCGAGTGTTGGAGGTAATCAGCCCCAGCATTTT. The rearrangement links TRBV7-9 to TRBJ1-5, with D unresolved. Trimming stripped 4 bases from V and 4 bases from J, with 14 bases between. The germline gives CDR1 SEHNR, CDR2 FQNEAQ (reference sequence). The CDR3 length is 15 residues.

V is TRBV30 and J is TRBJ2-1, with TRBD2 matching 10 bases. Germline CDR1 and CDR2: GTSNPN and SVGIG (reference sequence). The ends lost 2 bases at V and 9 bases at J; junction bases unmatched: 4. The CDR3 has 13 residues. CDR3 in amino acids: CAWSLAGASEQFF. DNA for the CDR3: TGTGCCTGGAGTCTAGCGGGAGCAAGTGAGCAGTTCTTC.

The chain is built from TRBV25-1 and TRBJ1-5; no reliable D call. The germline gives CDR1 MGHDK, CDR2 SYGVNS. Trimming cost V 5 bases and J 0 bases, with 5 bases left between them. This CDR3 region has 13 residues. The CDR3, as DNA: TGTGCCAGCAGTCCAGATAGCAATCAGCCCCAGCATTTT. Encoded protein: CASSPDSNQPQHF.

This clone was found once. The genes are TRBV4-1 and TRBJ1-1, with TRBD1 identical over 7 bases. CDR3 length equals 14 residues. Germline lookup yields CDR1 MGHRA and CDR2 YSYEKL. Unmatched junction bases numbered 1, after V lost 3 bases and J lost 0 bases. Here the CDR3 reads CASSHDRVNTEAFF. CDR3 bases: TGCGCCAGCAGCCACGACAGGGTGAACACTGAAGCTTTCTTT.

The chain couples TRBV11-3 to TRBJ2-1; weak D call: TRBD1 (6 bases). The CDR3 is 12 residues long. Per germline, CDR1 SGHNT and CDR2 YENEEA. Trimming shortened V by 4 bases and J by 8 bases, and 9 bases separated the two germline ends. DNA of the CDR3: TGTGCCAGCAGCTCACAGGGTGATGAGCAGTTCTTC. Amino acids: CASSSQGDEQFF.

In this sample, this clone turned up a few times. The V call is TRBV6-4, the J call TRBJ2-3, with 12 bases fitting TRBD2. The germline CDR1 and CDR2 sequences are MRHNA and SNTAGT. Trimming took 4 bases from V and 4 from J; bases not matched to a gene: 3. CDR3 length: 15 amino acids. The CDR3 is CASSASGGASDTQYF. For the CDR3, the DNA is TGTGCCAGCAGTGCTAGCGGGGGGGCCTCAGATACGCAGTATTTT.

The chain uses TRBV5-1 and TRBJ2-1, with TRBD2 identical over 7 bases. CDR3 length equals 15 residues. CDR1 is SGHRS, CDR2 YFSETQ, per germline. Trimming cost V 4 bases and J 4 bases; bases outside gene matches: 8. In nucleotides, the CDR3 is TGCGCCAGCAGCCCTGGGGGGAGGGAATACAATGAGCAGTTCTTC. This encodes CASSPGGREYNEQFF.

The genes are TRBV4-2 and TRBJ1-2; 8 bases are a match to TRBD1. CDR3 length equals 17 residues. With V trimmed by 0 bases and J by 1 base, 7 bases remained unmatched. The V gene's germline CDR1 is LGHNA and CDR2 YNFKEQ. This CDR3 reads CASSQDVGTGVNYGYTF. The CDR3, as DNA: TGTGCCAGCAGCCAAGATGTGGGGACAGGAGTTAACTATGGCTACACCTTC.

The V and J genes are TRBV14 and TRBJ2-1, with D possibly TRBD1 on 5 matching bases. Germline assignment: CDR1 SGHDN and CDR2 FVKESK. The CDR3 totals 20 residues. V lost 4 bases, J lost 4 bases, and 29 bases lay in between. CDR3 in amino acids: CASSPTDQGIVSLLYNEQFF. CDR3 nucleotides: TGTGCCAGCAGCCCAACGGATCAGGGAATCGTGAGCTTACTATACAATGAGCAGTTCTTC.

V is TRBV6-6 and J is TRBJ1-5; TRBD1 aligns across 7 bases. Losses at the gene ends were 5 bases for V and 0 bases for J; bases not matched to a gene: 4. Germline V gene lookup returns CDR1 MNHNY and CDR2 SVGAGI (reference sequence). This CDR3 contains 15 residues. CDR3 sequence (DNA): TGTGCCAGCAGTGCAGGGGGAATTAGCAATCAGCCCCAGCATTTT. It encodes CASSAGGISNQPQHF.

The chain uses TRBV9 and TRBJ2-1; D uncertain. This CDR3 is 15 amino acids long. Trimming cost V 0 bases and J 5 bases, with 12 bases left between them. Germline CDR1 reads SGDLS; CDR2 reads YYNGEE. The CDR3 protein is CASSVVSSTDNEQFF. The CDR3 DNA sequence: TGTGCCAGCAGCGTAGTCAGTAGCACGGACAATGAGCAGTTCTTC. The full variable domain, its missing parts supplied by reference TRBV9 and TRBJ2-1, is DSGVTQTPKHLITATGQRVTLRCSPRSGDLSVYWYQQSLDQGLQFLIQYYNGEERAKGNILERFSAQQFPDLHSELNLSSLELGDSALYFCASSVVSSTDNEQFFGPGTRLTVL.

The chain uses TRBV19 and TRBJ1-5; possible D gene TRBD1, 6 bases. This CDR3 contains 15 residues. Germline CDR1 and CDR2: LNHDA and SQIVND (reference sequence). Between the trimmed V and J ends, which lost 3 bases and 6 bases, there was a span of 15 bases. The CDR3 nucleotides read TGTGCCAGTAGTATTGTCGGGGGGCTAGGTCAGCCCCAGCATTTT. This gives the protein CASSIVGGLGQPQHF.

The J gene is TRBJ2-1, the V gene TRBV10-3; 10 bases match TRBD1. Germline V gives CDR1 ENHRY, CDR2 SYGVKD. The CDR3 is 13 amino acids. V gave up 10 bases and J gave up 5 bases; unmatched junction bases: 5. The CDR3 spells CATWDRGNNEQFF. The CDR3 coding sequence is TGTGCCACCTGGGACAGGGGAAACAATGAGCAGTTCTTC.

The rearrangement uses TRBV10-3 and TRBJ2-2; 15 bases fit TRBD2. J gave up 4 bases and V 11 bases, and 8 bases lay outside the gene matches. Looked up from germline, CDR1 is ENHRY and CDR2 is SYGVKD. The CDR3 contains 16 residues. Here the CDR3 reads CAVRTSGGVVTGELFF. In DNA form, the CDR3 reads TGTGCCGTAAGGACTAGCGGGGGGGTCGTCACCGGGGAGCTGTTTTTT.

This chain's CDR3 is CASSQLGTGKETQYF. For the CDR3, the DNA is TGCGCCAGCAGCCAGTTAGGGACAGGGAAAGAGACCCAGTACTTC. The chain links TRBV4-1 to TRBJ2-5, with TRBD1 matching over 9 bases. The CDR3 extends over 15 amino acids. Per the germline V gene, CDR1 is MGHRA and CDR2 is YSYEKL. Trimming took 3 bases from V and 3 from J; bases not matched to a gene: 5.

Turning to this clone: Other DNA sequences in the sample encode the same CDR3. The CDR3 is CASSLGRSTDTQYF. For the CDR3, the DNA is TGTGCCAGCAGCTTAGGCCGGAGCACAGATACGCAGTATTTT. J is TRBJ2-3 and V is TRBV11-3, with D hard to call. Germline CDR1 reads SGHNT; CDR2 reads YENEEA. The ends were cut back, 1 base at V and 0 bases at J, with 5 bases in the middle. CDR3 length equals 14 residues.

V usage is TRBV9 and J usage is TRBJ2-3, with 10 bases fitting TRBD2. Germline V gives CDR1 SGDLS, CDR2 YYNGEE. CDR3 size: 14 residues. With V trimmed by 3 bases and J by 3 bases, 1 base remained unmatched. The CDR3 DNA reads TGTGCCAGCAGCGGGACTAGCGGAACAGATACGCAGTATTTT. Translation: CASSGTSGTDTQYF.

The rearrangement joins TRBV5-4 to TRBJ2-4; 7 bases are shared with TRBD1. The CDR3 covers 17 residues. Germline-derived CDR1 and CDR2 are SGHNT and YYREEE (reference sequence). J was trimmed by 0 bases and V by 4 bases; bases with no gene match: 10. CDR3 coding DNA: TGTGCCAGCAGCCCTCAATTGGACAGGCTAGCCAAAAACATTCAGTACTTC. Its protein is CASSPQLDRLAKNIQYF.

Written as DNA, the CDR3 is TGTGCCAGCAGTTCCGGGACAGGGAGGAACCAAGAGACCCAGTACTTC. This sequence encodes CASSSGTGRNQETQYF. The V and J genes are TRBV6-6 and TRBJ2-5; 9 bases are shared with TRBD1. The CDR3 runs to 16 residues. V lost 4 bases to trimming and J lost 0 bases; unmatched junction nucleotides: 6. In germline, CDR1 is MNHNY, CDR2 SVGAGI (reference sequence).

CDR3 residues: CASSPSLGDRSRPEAFF. The CDR3 DNA reads TGTGCCAGCAGCCCCTCCCTGGGGGACAGGTCCCGACCTGAAGCTTTCTTT. The chain employs TRBV9 and TRBJ1-1; 8 bases agree with TRBD1. Germline V CDR1 and CDR2: SGDLS, YYNGEE. CDR3 length: 17 residues. V lost 4 bases, J lost 6 bases, and 17 bases stayed unmatched.

The J gene is TRBJ2-7, the V gene TRBV6-1; 8 nucleotides agree with TRBD1. J was trimmed by 7 bases and V by 1 base; bases with no gene match: 9. There are 15 residues in the CDR3. Germline lookup yields CDR1 MNHNS and CDR2 SASEGT. CDR3 residues: CASSEVRQGMGEQYF. In DNA form, the CDR3 reads TGTGCCAGCAGTGAAGTCCGACAGGGGATGGGGGAGCAGTACTTC.

CDR3 DNA sequence: TGTGCCAGCTCACCACCGTTGCTAGCGACAGACAAAAACATTCAGTACTTC. Its translation is CASSPPLLATDKNIQYF. The V gene is TRBV18, the J gene TRBJ2-4; maybe TRBD2 (6 bases). The germline gives CDR1 KGHSH, CDR2 LQKENI. Trimming removed 0 bases at V and 3 bases at J, with 15 bases between. There are 17 residues in the CDR3.

The J gene is TRBJ2-2, the V gene TRBV7-9, with 8 bases lining up with TRBD2. This CDR3 has 16 amino acids. With V trimmed by 5 bases and J by 2 bases, 7 bases remained unmatched. CDR1 SEHNR and CDR2 FQNEAQ come from the germline V gene (reference sequence). CDR3 in amino acids: CASSPGGAANTGELFF. The CDR3 DNA reads as TGTGCCAGCAGCCCGGGGGGGGCAGCCAACACCGGGGAGCTGTTTTTT. The variable domain in full, completed from reference TRBV7-9 and TRBJ2-2, reads DTGVSQNPRHKITKRGQNVTFRCDPISEHNRLYWYRQTLGQGPEFLTYFQNEAQLEKSRLLSDRFSAERPKGSFSTLEIQRTEQGDSAMYLCASSPGGAANTGELFFGEGSRLTVL.

The chain recombines TRBV6-5 with TRBJ2-7, with TRBD2 matching over 8 bases. This CDR3 region has 13 residues. Trimming at V came to 7 bases and at J to 6 bases, leaving 8 bases not matched to a gene. Germline CDR1 reads MNHEY; CDR2 reads SVGAGI. The DNA of the CDR3 is TGTGCCAGCAAACCTCCCGGGGGGGGCGAGCAGTACTTC. This encodes CASKPPGGGEQYF.

This chain links TRBV5-1 with TRBJ2-2, with TRBD2 matching over 11 bases. V lost 7 bases to trimming and J lost 2 bases; unmatched junction nucleotides: 1. Germline CDR1 and CDR2: SGHRS and YFSETQ. This CDR3 region has 14 residues. The CDR3 nucleotides read TGCGCCAGCGGGACTAGCGGAAACACCGGGGAGCTGTTTTTT. This translates into CASGTSGNTGELFF.

The chain combines TRBV2 with TRBJ1-1, with D uncertain. CDR1 is SNHLY and CDR2 is FYNNEI in the germline V gene. The CDR3 runs to 11 residues. Trimming left V 5 bases short and J 8 bases short, with 9 bases between. CDR3 DNA: TGTGCCAGCAGTCTACAGAGCGAAGCTTTCTTT. Translation gives CASSLQSEAFF.

The chain joins TRBV5-8 to TRBJ1-1; D is possibly TRBD1 (6 bases). The V end was cut by 0 bases, the J end by 3 bases, with 9 bases between. The germline gives CDR1 SGHTS, CDR2 YDEGEE. The CDR3 is 14 residues long. The CDR3 loop reads CASSLDRVYTEAFF. The DNA of the CDR3 is TGTGCCAGCAGCTTGGACAGGGTTTACACTGAAGCTTTCTTT.

V is TRBV5-1 and J is TRBJ2-5; possible D gene TRBD1, 5 bases. The CDR3 has 17 residues. The V gene lost 2 bases and the J gene lost 5 bases, with 22 bases spanning the gap. CDR1 is SGHRS and CDR2 is YFSETQ in the germline V gene. The CDR3 is CASSLRGSQELLETQYF. The CDR3 nucleotides are TGCGCCAGCAGCTTAAGGGGATCCCAGGAATTGTTGGAGACCCAGTACTTC.

The chain recombines TRBV25-1 with TRBJ2-1; 12 nucleotides align to TRBD2. The CDR3 covers 14 residues. Germline CDR1 and CDR2: MGHDK and SYGVNS. Trimming cost V 10 bases and J 6 bases; bases outside gene matches: 7. CDR3 nucleotide sequence: TGTGCCACCCGAAGGACTAGCGGGATCAATGAGCAGTTCTTC. It yields the protein CATRRTSGINEQFF.